The following is a T cell receptor beta chain sequence with its context. The target antigen is unknown. The protocol was immunoSEQ multiplex PCR, while the TCRdb copy is restricted to in-frame clones and leaves out a portion. The profile covers 70,000 or so clones, with around 85% appearing a single time and 1% to 1.5% taken by the ten largest. These data belong to a study of T cells in localized non-small cell lung cancer. Study-wide points: Within adjacent lung there appeared a median 57 of the top 100 tumor clones. In uninvolved adjacent lung, T cell clonality reached its highest value, exceeding tumor. Heterogeneity is still possible, as just one tumor region was sequenced. Overall survival was longer when the density of T cells in the blood was higher.

This CDR3 spans 12 amino acids. Trimming stripped 2 bases from V and 9 bases from J, with 14 bases between. Germline-derived CDR1 and CDR2 are SQVTM and ANQGSEA. The sample here was peripheral blood, taken before any cancer treatment. The rearrangement links TRBV29-1 to TRBJ2-7; a weak D match, TRBD1 (7 bases). The source of this sequence is a female donor older than 55 with stage I lung adenocarcinoma. The CDR3 region is CSVEKGGTAQYF. CDR3 nucleotide sequence: TGCAGCGTTGAAAAAGGGGGGACAGCGCAGTACTTC.